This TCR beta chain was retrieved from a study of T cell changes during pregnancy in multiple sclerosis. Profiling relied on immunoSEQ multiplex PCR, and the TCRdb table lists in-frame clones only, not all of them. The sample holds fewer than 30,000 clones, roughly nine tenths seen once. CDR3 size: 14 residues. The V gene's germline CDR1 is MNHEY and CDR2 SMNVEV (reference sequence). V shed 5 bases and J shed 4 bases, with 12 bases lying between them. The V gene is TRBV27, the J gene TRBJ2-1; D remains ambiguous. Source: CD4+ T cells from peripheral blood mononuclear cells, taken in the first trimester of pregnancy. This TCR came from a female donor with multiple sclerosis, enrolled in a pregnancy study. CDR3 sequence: CASSPGSFYNEQFF. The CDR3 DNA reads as TGTGCCAGCAGTCCCGGGTCCTTTTACAATGAGCAGTTCTTC.